Presented here are 32 T cell receptor beta chains from one specimen sequenced in a study of cytotoxic CD8 clonotypes in ibrutinib-treated CLL. The method was immunoSEQ multiplex PCR; TCRdb's version includes in-frame clones alone and lacks a portion of them. Of 42,000 or so clones in the sample, 68% were seen once. The sequencing here drew on PBMCs, taken at disease progression, from a patient treated with ibrutinib. The receptors shown here come from a human donor with chronic lymphocytic leukemia.

The chain links TRBV5-1 to TRBJ2-5; no firm D call. CDR3 length: 13 amino acids. Germline V gene sequence: CDR1 SGHRS, CDR2 YFSETQ. The V and J ends lost 0 bases and 1 base respectively, with 4 bases between them. The CDR3 reads CASSLESQETQYF. The CDR3 DNA follows: TGCGCCAGCAGCTTGGAGAGCCAAGAGACCCAGTACTTC.

The V gene is TRBV5-1, the J gene TRBJ2-3; TRBD2 matches 7 bases. This CDR3 has 14 amino acids. The germline V gene encodes CDR1 SGHRS and CDR2 YFSETQ. The V segment lost 3 bases and the J segment 6 bases; nucleotides outside the gene matches: 7. CDR3 in DNA: TGCGCCAGCAGCTCTGGTGGAGCGGGGGATACGCAGTATTTT. Protein product: CASSSGGAGDTQYF.

This chain uses TRBV30 with TRBJ2-1; D might be TRBD1 (5 bases). CDR1 and CDR2 (germline): GTSNPN, SVGIG (reference sequence). The CDR3 length is 11 residues. The CDR3 DNA reads as TGTTCATCTTTTAGGGGCAATGAGCAGTTCTTC. This sequence encodes CSSFRGNEQFF. The full variable domain, rest sourced from reference TRBV30 and TRBJ2-1, is SQTIHQWPATLVQPVGSPLSLECTVEGTSNPNLYWYRQAAGRGLQLLFYSVGIGQISSEVPQNLSASRPQDRQFILSSKKLLLSDSGFYLCSSFRGNEQFFGPGTRLTVL.

The CDR3 sequence: CASSQANRGNEFF. CDR3 coding DNA: TGCGCCAGCAGCCAAGCGAATCGCGGGAATGAGTTCTTC. The chain couples TRBV4-1 to TRBJ2-1; D might be TRBD2 (6 bases). The V gene lost 1 base and the J gene lost 14 bases, with 15 bases spanning the gap. The CDR3 is made up of 13 amino acids. Germline-derived CDR1 and CDR2 are MGHRA and YSYEKL.

V is TRBV7-9 and J is TRBJ2-3; TRBD1 agrees at 8 bases. The J segment lost 7 bases and the V segment lost 2 bases, leaving 14 bases of the junction unmatched. The CDR3 loop spans 17 amino acids. Per germline, CDR1 SEHNR and CDR2 FQNEAQ (reference sequence). CDR3 sequence reads: CASSLPQDRVKLNTQYF. CDR3 in DNA: TGTGCCAGCAGCTTACCTCAGGACAGGGTTAAGCTAAATACGCAGTATTTT.

The rearrangement links TRBV5-1 to TRBJ1-6, with D maybe TRBD1 (6 bases). The germline V and J ends were trimmed by 4 bases and 7 bases, with 15 bases remaining between them. This CDR3 has 15 residues. Germline CDR1 SGHRS, CDR2 YFSETQ. CDR3 nucleotide sequence: TGCGCCAGCAGCCTAGGACAGTCGGGGAATTCACCCCTCCACTTT. This sequence encodes CASSLGQSGNSPLHF.

The CDR3 DNA reads as TGCGCCAGCAGTGAGTATACCGGTTCCTACAATGAGCAGTTCTTC. Amino acid sequence: CASSEYTGSYNEQFF. This rearrangement joins TRBV10-1 to TRBJ2-1; D unclear. This CDR3 comprises 15 residues. CDR1 and CDR2 (germline): WNHNN, SYGVQD (reference sequence). Trimming took 1 base from V and 1 from J, leaving 8 bases between them.

This chain uses TRBV11-3 with TRBJ1-1; 7 bases agree with TRBD1. There are 14 residues in the CDR3. Losses at the gene ends were 4 bases for V and 4 bases for J; bases not matched to a gene: 6. CDR1 and CDR2 from the germline V gene are SGHNT and YENEEA. The CDR3 nucleotides are TGTGCCAGCAGCTCGACAGGGTTGGGCACTGAAGCTTTCTTT. It encodes CASSSTGLGTEAFF.

The chain is built from TRBV28 and TRBJ2-1; 10 bases align to TRBD2. The CDR3 runs 15 residues. V shed 5 bases, J shed 3 bases, and the junction held 4 bases outside the gene matches. Germline V gene data show CDR1 as MDHEN and CDR2 as SYDVKM. The DNA for the CDR3 is TGTGCCAGCAGTCTACTAGCGGGAAACTACAATGAGCAGTTCTTC. This sequence encodes CASSLLAGNYNEQFF.

This clone showed up just a few times. V usage is TRBV10-3 and J usage is TRBJ1-1; 7 bases agree with TRBD1. Germline values: CDR1 ENHRY, CDR2 SYGVKD. The CDR3 loop spans 14 amino acids. Trimming removed 4 bases from V and 1 base from J; junction bases left unmatched: 3. The CDR3 DNA follows: TGTGCCATCAGTGTGACAGGGCAGAACACTGAAGCTTTCTTT. Translated: CAISVTGQNTEAFF.

This clone appeared a few times. This chain connects TRBV27 to TRBJ1-2, with a possible D match to TRBD1 (5 bases). The CDR3 is 13 residues long. Germline loops: CDR1 MNHEY, CDR2 SMNVEV (reference sequence). Trimming removed 5 bases at V and 4 bases at J, with 11 bases between. The CDR3 DNA reads TGTGCCAGCAGTCCCAGGACAACCTATGGCTACACCTTC. Residues: CASSPRTTYGYTF.

The chain carries TRBV7-3 and TRBJ1-1; 7 bases match TRBD1. The V segment lost 5 bases and the J segment 6 bases; nucleotides outside the gene matches: 6. The CDR3 length is 13 residues. Germline assignment: CDR1 SGHTA and CDR2 FQGTGA. CDR3 in amino acids: CASSLRDRAEAFF. CDR3 coding DNA: TGTGCCAGCAGCCTCCGGGACAGAGCTGAAGCTTTCTTT. The full variable domain, rest sourced from reference TRBV7-3 and TRBJ1-1, is GAGVSQTPSNKVTEKGKYVELRCDPISGHTALYWYRQSLGQGPEFLIYFQGTGAADDSGLPNDRFFAVRPEGSVSTLKIQRTERGDSAVYLCASSLRDRAEAFFGQGTRLTVV.

The sample holds a few counts of this clone. The rearrangement joins TRBV5-6 to TRBJ2-3; 9 bases fit TRBD2. The CDR3 has 15 residues. Germline V gives CDR1 SGHDT, CDR2 YYEEEE. V dropped 2 bases and J dropped 6; count of bases not matched to a gene: 7. The CDR3 reads CASSFWLAGKDTQYF. CDR3 DNA: TGTGCCAGCAGCTTTTGGCTAGCGGGAAAGGATACGCAGTATTTT.

There are a few counts of this clone. J is TRBJ2-1 and V is TRBV6-6; TRBD1 agrees at 9 bases. This CDR3 comprises 15 residues. Germline CDR1 reads MNHNY; CDR2 reads SVGAGI (reference sequence). V was clipped by 7 bases and J by 3 bases; unmatched bases: 7. CDR3 DNA: TGTGCCAGCAATGCCGGGACAGGGTACTACAATGAGCAGTTCTTC. It translates to CASNAGTGYYNEQFF.

The genes are TRBV5-1 and TRBJ1-1; perhaps TRBD1 as D (5 bases). There are 14 residues in the CDR3. CDR1 is SGHRS, CDR2 YFSETQ, per germline. Trimming took 4 bases from V and 3 from J, leaving 13 bases between them. CDR3 nucleotide sequence: TGCGCCAGCAGCCCAGACGGGGGGGACACTGAAGCTTTCTTT. It is translated as CASSPDGGDTEAFF.

This clone was seen a few times. The J gene is TRBJ2-2, the V gene TRBV7-6, with a weak D call TRBD2 (6 bases). The CDR3 is made up of 16 amino acids. V was cut by 0 bases and J by 1 base, with 9 bases left in between. Germline V gene lookup returns CDR1 SGHVS and CDR2 FNYEAQ. The DNA of the CDR3 is TGTGCCAGCAGCTTAGCCCCGGGACTGAACACCGGGGAGCTGTTTTTT. Translation: CASSLAPGLNTGELFF.

The chain carries TRBV10-3 and TRBJ2-7, with a possible D match to TRBD1 (5 bases). This CDR3 has 12 amino acids. V shed 2 bases and J shed 4 bases, with 6 bases lying between them. Germline V CDR1 and CDR2: ENHRY, SYGVKD. The CDR3 DNA reads as TGTGCCATCAGTGAGACAGGATACGAGCAGTACTTC. Protein sequence: CAISETGYEQYF.

The V call is TRBV7-9, the J call TRBJ1-1; D unresolved. V was clipped by 1 base and J by 4 bases, with 7 bases between them. Germline assignment: CDR1 SEHNR and CDR2 FQNEAQ (reference sequence). The CDR3 has 13 residues. This chain's CDR3 is CASSLVAATEAFF. The CDR3, as DNA: TGTGCCAGCAGCTTAGTGGCAGCCACTGAAGCTTTCTTT.

Here the CDR3 DNA reads TGTGCCAGTAGTATAGTTGTGGAGACCGGGGAGCTGTTTTTT. It is translated as CASSIVVETGELFF. V and J are TRBV19 and TRBJ2-2; D not resolved. Germline lookup yields CDR1 LNHDA and CDR2 SQIVND (reference sequence). The ends were cut back, 1 base at V and 5 bases at J, with 8 bases in the middle. The CDR3 has 14 residues.

The V call is TRBV11-3, the J call TRBJ2-1; no clear D gene. This CDR3 comprises 17 residues. Trimming took 0 bases from V and 7 from J, leaving 19 bases between them. Germline-derived CDR1 and CDR2 are SGHNT and YENEEA. CDR3 in DNA: TGTGCCAGCAGCTTAGAATTTGGCCAAAGTAACCCTAATGAGCAGTTCTTC. Its translation is CASSLEFGQSNPNEQFF. The whole variable domain, remainder taken from reference TRBV11-3 and TRBJ2-1, is EAGVVQSPRYKIIEKKQPVAFWCNPISGHNTLYWYLQNLGQGPELLIRYENEEAVDDSQLPKDRFSAERLKGVDSTLKIQPAELGDSAVYLCASSLEFGQSNPNEQFFGPGTRLTVL.

J is TRBJ2-5 and V is TRBV9, with TRBD1 matching over 9 bases. V dropped 4 bases and J dropped 5; count of bases not matched to a gene: 15. Germline V gene lookup returns CDR1 SGDLS and CDR2 YYNGEE. The CDR3 runs 17 residues. The CDR3 coding sequence is TGTGCCAGCAGCCTATCGAGCTGGAGGACAGGGGACGAGACCCAGTACTTC. Encoded protein: CASSLSSWRTGDETQYF.

The V and J genes are TRBV6-5 and TRBJ2-2; no firm D call. The germline gives CDR1 MNHEY, CDR2 SVGAGI. V lost 5 bases to trimming and J lost 5 bases, with 6 bases between them. The length of the CDR3 is 12 residues. The CDR3 protein is CASSRLTGELFF. DNA for the CDR3: TGTGCCAGCAGTCGACTGACCGGGGAGCTGTTTTTT.

This clone has just one count. The chain links TRBV28 to TRBJ2-7; 10 bases are shared with TRBD2. The ends lost 3 bases at V and 1 base at J; junction bases unmatched: 9. The CDR3 extends over 17 amino acids. The V gene's germline CDR1 is MDHEN and CDR2 SYDVKM. CDR3 sequence: CASSFELAGPFSYEQYF. CDR3 DNA sequence: TGTGCCAGCAGTTTTGAACTAGCGGGACCATTTTCCTACGAGCAGTACTTC.

The rearrangement uses TRBV6-1 and TRBJ2-3; unclear D gene. The V and J ends lost 2 bases and 1 base respectively, with 13 bases between them. The CDR3 covers 16 residues. CDR1 and CDR2 (germline): MNHNS, SASEGT. The CDR3: CASSEPSRFGTDTQYF. CDR3 bases: TGTGCCAGCAGTGAACCCTCTAGATTCGGCACAGATACGCAGTATTTT.

CDR3 nucleotides: TGCGCCAGCAGCGAGGGGACTAGCGGGAGTAGGAATGAGCAGTTCTTC. Its translation: CASSEGTSGSRNEQFF. The chain couples TRBV5-1 to TRBJ2-1, with 14 nucleotides matching TRBD2. CDR3 length: 16 residues. Germline V gives CDR1 SGHRS, CDR2 YFSETQ. V lost 4 bases and J lost 7; bases outside the gene matches: 7.

V usage is TRBV7-2 and J usage is TRBJ2-7; D may correspond to TRBD1 or TRBD2 (6 bases each). V was shortened by 5 bases and J by 3 bases, with 11 bases between the two germline ends. The CDR3 has 13 residues. Germline lookup yields CDR1 SGHTA and CDR2 FQGNSA. CDR3: CASSGGPNYEQYF. For the CDR3, the DNA is TGTGCCAGCAGCGGGGGGCCTAACTACGAGCAGTACTTC.

This chain uses TRBV30 with TRBJ2-3; 7 bases are a match to TRBD2. The length of the CDR3 is 16 residues. Per germline, CDR1 GTSNPN and CDR2 SVGIG (reference sequence). V shed 0 bases and J 0 bases; nucleotides not matched to a gene: 6. The CDR3, as DNA: TGTGCCTGGAGTGTAGCTAGCGGAATGAGCACAGATACGCAGTATTTT. It translates to CAWSVASGMSTDTQYF. The full variable domain, in which reference TRBV30 and TRBJ2-3 provide the parts outside the CDR3, is SQTIHQWPATLVQPVGSPLSLECTVEGTSNPNLYWYRQAAGRGLQLLFYSVGIGQISSEVPQNLSASRPQDRQFILSSKKLLLSDSGFYLCAWSVASGMSTDTQYFGPGTRLTVL.

This rearrangement joins TRBV4-2 to TRBJ2-1; D possibly corresponds to TRBD2 (6 bases). Germline CDR1 LGHNA, CDR2 YNFKEQ. Trimming removed 5 bases from V and 1 base from J, with 6 bases in between. The CDR3 has 13 residues. The CDR3 nucleotides are TGTGCCAGCAGCGGGAGGTCCTACAATGAGCAGTTCTTC. It encodes CASSGRSYNEQFF.

The rearrangement uses TRBV27 and TRBJ2-3; 10 bases line up with TRBD1. The germline gives CDR1 MNHEY, CDR2 SMNVEV (reference sequence). CDR3 length: 18 amino acids. Trimming removed 5 bases from V and 4 bases from J; junction bases left unmatched: 15. CDR3 region: CASSSLYGPGQGADTQYF. The DNA for the CDR3 is TGTGCCAGCAGTAGTTTATATGGCCCCGGACAGGGGGCAGATACGCAGTATTTT.

V gene TRBV5-1 combines with J gene TRBJ1-6; 9 bases are a match to TRBD1. CDR3 length equals 14 residues. CDR1 and CDR2 (germline): SGHRS, YFSETQ. Unmatched junction bases numbered 3, after V lost 1 base and J lost 10 bases. CDR3 amino acids: CASSLRTGDSPLHF. The CDR3 coding sequence is TGCGCCAGCAGCTTGAGGACAGGGGACTCACCCCTCCACTTT.

The table lists this clone with a few counts. The V gene is TRBV28, the J gene TRBJ2-3, with TRBD2 identical over 11 bases. Losses at the gene ends were 7 bases for V and 5 bases for J; bases not matched to a gene: 2. The CDR3 covers 13 residues. In germline, CDR1 is MDHEN, CDR2 SYDVKM. The chain's CDR3 is CASIAGGVDTQYF. CDR3 DNA sequence: TGTGCCAGCATAGCGGGAGGGGTAGATACGCAGTATTTT.

The V and J genes are TRBV7-9 and TRBJ2-1; no reliable D call. V was cut by 10 bases and J by 7 bases, with 8 bases left in between. There are 10 residues in the CDR3. Per germline, CDR1 SEHNR and CDR2 FQNEAQ (reference sequence). This chain's CDR3 is CAIVLNEQFF. The CDR3 nucleotides read TGTGCCATCGTTCTTAATGAGCAGTTCTTC.